Listed below are T cell receptor beta chains from one sample, sequenced in a study of blood T cells in healthy people across ages. TCRdb ran MiXCR on the 5' RACE reads and lists one entry per CDR3 protein. The sample holds some 1 million distinct CDR3 sequences, around 43% seen once. Specimen: blood. These receptors all come from a woman aged 60-75 years in good health. CDR3s include the opening cysteine and the closing phenylalanine or tryptophan. A D gene is named only where the DNA matches it firmly. The size entry is marked missing in some rows and otherwise reads once, few, many or a size class.

V	D	size	J	DNA	CDR3
TRBV4-2	-	-	TRBJ2-3	TGTGCCAGCAGCCAAGACTACTCGCCAGGGGTAAAAGGGATTAGCACAGATACGCAGTATTTT	CASSQDYSPGVKGISTDTQYF
TRBV6-2/TRBV6-3	-	-	TRBJ2-7	TGTGCCAGCAGTTACTCTCGTCCTATTGTCTACGAGCAGTACTTC	CASSYSRPIVYEQYF
TRBV28	-	-	TRBJ1-5	TGTGCCAGCAGAATTTTCACAGCCAATCAGCCCCAGCATTTT	CASRIFTANQPQHF
TRBV20-1	-	few	TRBJ2-4	TGCAGTGCTCCACTTACAGGGAAGGTAGCCAAAAACATTCAGTACTTC	CSAPLTGKVAKNIQYF
TRBV20-1	TRBD2	-	TRBJ2-3	TGCAGTGCTGCGGGTCGGGAGGGCACGGGAACGCAGTATTTT	CSAAGREGTGTQYF
TRBV3-1	TRBD1	-	TRBJ1-1	TGTGCCAGCAGCCTGGGACAGGGCAGGACTGAAGCTTTCTTT	CASSLGQGRTEAFF
TRBV3-1	-	-	TRBJ2-1	TGTGCCAGCAGCCCGACCCTCAGCTCCTACAATGAGCAGTTCTTC	CASSPTLSSYNEQFF
TRBV12-5	-	-	TRBJ2-1	TGTGCTAGTGGTTTGCTTTCGGGGGCTGGCTACAATGAGCAGTTCTTC	CASGLLSGAGYNEQFF
TRBV20-1	-	-	TRBJ2-7	TGCAGTGCTAGCTCGGGCGCCTACGAGCAGTACTTC	CSASSGAYEQYF
TRBV29-1	-	-	TRBJ2-1	TGCAGCGTTGTAAGGGGATCCGGGACCCAGTTCTTC	CSVVRGSGTQFF
TRBV27	-	few	TRBJ2-4	TGTGCCAGCAGTTTAACGGTCGGTCAAGCCAAAAACATTCAGTACTTC	CASSLTVGQAKNIQYF